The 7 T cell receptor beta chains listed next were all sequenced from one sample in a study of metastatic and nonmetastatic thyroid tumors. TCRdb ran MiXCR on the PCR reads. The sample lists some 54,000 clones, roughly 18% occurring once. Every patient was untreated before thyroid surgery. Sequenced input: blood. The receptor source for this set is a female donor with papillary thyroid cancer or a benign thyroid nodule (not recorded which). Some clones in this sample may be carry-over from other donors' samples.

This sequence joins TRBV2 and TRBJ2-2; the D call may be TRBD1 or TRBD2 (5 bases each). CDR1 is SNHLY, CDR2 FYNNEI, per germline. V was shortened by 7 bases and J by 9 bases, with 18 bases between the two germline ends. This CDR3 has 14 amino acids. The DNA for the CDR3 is TGTGCCAGCAAGGGCAGGCCGGGGACCTGGGAGCTGTTTTTT. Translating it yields CASKGRPGTWELFF.

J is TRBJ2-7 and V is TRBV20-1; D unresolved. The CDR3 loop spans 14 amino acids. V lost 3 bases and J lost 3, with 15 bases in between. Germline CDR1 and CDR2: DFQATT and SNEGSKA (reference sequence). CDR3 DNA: TGCAGTGCTAGGGTCACCAAGGGTTACTACGAGCAGTACTTC. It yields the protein CSARVTKGYYEQYF.

The CDR3 DNA is TGTGCCTGGACCAGAGAGGGGAGCAGGTATGGCTACACCTTC. It is translated as CAWTREGSRYGYTF. The rearrangement joins TRBV30 to TRBJ1-2, with D possibly being TRBD1 (5 bases). V gave up 4 bases and J gave up 5 bases, with 17 bases separating them. Germline CDR1 and CDR2: GTSNPN and SVGIG (reference sequence). The CDR3 has 14 residues.

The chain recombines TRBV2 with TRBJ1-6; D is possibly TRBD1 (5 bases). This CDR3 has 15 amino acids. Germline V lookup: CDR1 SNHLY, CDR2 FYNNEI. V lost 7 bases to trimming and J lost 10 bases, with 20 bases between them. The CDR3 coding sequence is TGTGCCAGCAATTGGGGGTCAGGGCCCTGCTCACCCCTCCACTTT. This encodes CASNWGSGPCSPLHF. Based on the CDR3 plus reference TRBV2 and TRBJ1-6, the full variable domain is EPEVTQTPSHQVTQMGQEVILRCVPISNHLYFYWYRQILGQKVEFLVSFYNNEISEKSEIFDDQFSVERPDGSNFTLKIRSTKLEDSAMYFCASNWGSGPCSPLHFGNGTRLTVT.

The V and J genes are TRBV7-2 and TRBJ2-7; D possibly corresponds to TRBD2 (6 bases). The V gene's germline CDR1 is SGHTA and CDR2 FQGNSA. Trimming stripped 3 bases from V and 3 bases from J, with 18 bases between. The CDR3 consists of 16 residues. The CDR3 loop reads CASSFASGDSYYEQYF. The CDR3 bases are TGTGCCAGCAGCTTCGCCTCGGGGGACTCCTACTACGAGCAGTACTTC.

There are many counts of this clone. The CDR3 loop reads CASTPRGTPSNYGYTF. CDR3 in DNA: TGTGCCAGCACCCCAAGGGGGACCCCCTCTAACTATGGCTACACCTTC. The chain carries TRBV28 and TRBJ1-2; tentatively, D is TRBD1 (6 bases). This CDR3 comprises 16 residues. The V gene's germline CDR1 is MDHEN and CDR2 SYDVKM. Trimming stripped 7 bases from V and 0 bases from J, with 18 bases between.

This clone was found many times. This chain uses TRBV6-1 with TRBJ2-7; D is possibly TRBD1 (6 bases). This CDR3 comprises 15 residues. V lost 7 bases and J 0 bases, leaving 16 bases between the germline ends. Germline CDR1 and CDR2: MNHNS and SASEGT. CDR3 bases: TGTGCCAGCACCCCTATGCAGGGGTCCTCCTACGAGCAGTACTTC. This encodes CASTPMQGSSYEQYF.